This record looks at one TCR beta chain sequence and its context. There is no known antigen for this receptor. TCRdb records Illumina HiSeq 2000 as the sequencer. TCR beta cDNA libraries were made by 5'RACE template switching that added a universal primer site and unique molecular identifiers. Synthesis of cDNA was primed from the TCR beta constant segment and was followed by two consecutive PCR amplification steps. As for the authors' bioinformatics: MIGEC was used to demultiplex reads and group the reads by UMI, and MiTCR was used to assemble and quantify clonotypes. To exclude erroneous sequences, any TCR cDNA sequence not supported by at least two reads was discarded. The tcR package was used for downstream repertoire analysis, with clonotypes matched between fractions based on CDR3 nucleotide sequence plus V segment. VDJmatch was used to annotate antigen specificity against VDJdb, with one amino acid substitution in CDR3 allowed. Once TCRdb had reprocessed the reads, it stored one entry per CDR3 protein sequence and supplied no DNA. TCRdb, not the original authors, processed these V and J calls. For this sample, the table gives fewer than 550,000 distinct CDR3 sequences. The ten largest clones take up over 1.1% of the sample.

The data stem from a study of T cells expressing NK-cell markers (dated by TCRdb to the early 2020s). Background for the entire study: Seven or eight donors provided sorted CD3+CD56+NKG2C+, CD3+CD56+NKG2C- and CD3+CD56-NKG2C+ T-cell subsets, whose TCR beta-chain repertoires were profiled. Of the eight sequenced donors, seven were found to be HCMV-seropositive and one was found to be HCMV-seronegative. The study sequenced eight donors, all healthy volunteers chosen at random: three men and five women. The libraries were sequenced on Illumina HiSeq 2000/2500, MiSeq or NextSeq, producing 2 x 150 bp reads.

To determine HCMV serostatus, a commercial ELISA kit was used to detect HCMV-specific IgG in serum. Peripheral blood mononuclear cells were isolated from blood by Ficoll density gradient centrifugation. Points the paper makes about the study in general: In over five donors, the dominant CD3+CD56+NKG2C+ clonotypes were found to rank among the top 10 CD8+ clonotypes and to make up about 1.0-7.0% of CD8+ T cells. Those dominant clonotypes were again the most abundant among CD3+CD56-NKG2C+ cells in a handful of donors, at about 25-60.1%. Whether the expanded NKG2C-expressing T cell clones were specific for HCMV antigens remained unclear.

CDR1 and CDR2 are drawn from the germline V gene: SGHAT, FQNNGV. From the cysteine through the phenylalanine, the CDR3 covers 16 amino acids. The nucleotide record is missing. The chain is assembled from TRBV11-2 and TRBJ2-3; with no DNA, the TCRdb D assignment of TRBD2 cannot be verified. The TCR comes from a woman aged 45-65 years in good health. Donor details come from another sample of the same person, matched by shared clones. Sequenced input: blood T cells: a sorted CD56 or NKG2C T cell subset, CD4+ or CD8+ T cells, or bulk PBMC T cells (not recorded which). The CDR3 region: CASSLSGTSGADTQYF.